This T cell receptor (beta chain) was found in a study of blood T cell repertoires in COVID-19. Whole-study context: Samples of COVID-19 (acute and convalescent) were obtained from the United States, Italy and Spain.

As handled by the study authors: Reference gene primers were amplified, and this amplification served to estimate nucleated cell counts. This table comes from immunoSEQ multiplex PCR, and its TCRdb copy is limited to in-frame clones, with some not included. V and J calls and clone size come straight from that table; D and trimming were deduced from the DNA. The table includes roughly 340,000 clones, more than 80% detected once. Seattle's enrolled individuals joined amid active infection and were then monitored longitudinally. Unmatched junction bases numbered 3, after V lost 3 bases and J lost 2 bases. In germline, CDR1 is MGHDK, CDR2 SYGVNS. This CDR3 contains 14 residues.

Material for sequencing was peripheral blood. This TCR was recovered from a woman between 25 and 40 years old with COVID-19, enrolled during active disease. The V call is TRBV25-1, the J call TRBJ1-2; 7 bases are shared with TRBD1. The CDR3 here is CASSETGLNYGYTF. In DNA, the CDR3 is TGTGCCAGCAGTGAGACAGGGCTGAACTATGGCTACACCTTC.